This is a list of T cell receptor beta chains from one sample in a study of T-cell reconstitution after alpha-beta-depleted transplantation in children. Using its own MiXCR run on the PCR reads, TCRdb lists one record per CDR3 protein. The sample records under 85,000 distinct CDR3 sequences, 18% being singletons. The sample was PBMCs, mostly from graft donor cells, taken 360 days after TCRalphabeta/CD19-depleted stem cell transplant. These receptors all stem from a male patient aged 2-15 years who had a stem cell transplant for acute lymphoblastic leukemia, so the T cells may come from the graft donor. Each CDR3 is given with its conserved first and last residue. D genes are given only for firm matches. Expanded clones get a size class; other rows say once, few or many, or leave the size out.

v_call: TRBV11-2
clone_size: .
d_call: TRBD1
j_call: TRBJ1-2
cdr3_aa: CASSFGSRDRGNYGYTF
cdr3_nt: TGTGCCAGCAGCTTCGGTTCCCGGGACAGGGGAAACTATGGCTACACCTTC

v_call: TRBV28
clone_size: few
d_call: TRBD2
j_call: TRBJ2-3
cdr3_aa: CASSLLAPGLATDTQYF
cdr3_nt: TGTGCCAGCAGTTTATTAGCCCCCGGACTAGCAACAGATACGCAGTATTTT

v_call: TRBV7-2
clone_size: .
d_call: .
j_call: TRBJ2-5
cdr3_aa: CASSLVGWYQETQYF
cdr3_nt: TGTGCCAGCAGCTTAGTTGGCTGGTACCAAGAGACCCAGTACTTC

v_call: TRBV29-1
clone_size: .
d_call: TRBD1
j_call: TRBJ2-7
cdr3_aa: CSVAGTGGNYEQYF
cdr3_nt: TGCAGCGTTGCGGGGACAGGGGGCAACTACGAGCAGTACTTC

v_call: TRBV11-3
clone_size: few
d_call: .
j_call: TRBJ2-7
cdr3_aa: CASSPGQAWVSYEQYF
cdr3_nt: TGTGCCAGCAGCCCGGGGCAAGCTTGGGTCTCCTACGAGCAGTACTTC

v_call: TRBV4-1
clone_size: few
d_call: TRBD1
j_call: TRBJ2-3
cdr3_aa: CASSQDPTPHRGRVGTDTQYF
cdr3_nt: TGCGCCAGCAGCCAAGACCCGACTCCCCACAGGGGGCGGGTGGGCACAGATACGCAGTATTTT

v_call: TRBV10-3
clone_size: .
d_call: .
j_call: TRBJ2-7
cdr3_aa: CAISVAGPYEQYF
cdr3_nt: TGTGCCATCAGTGTGGCAGGGCCCTACGAGCAGTACTTC

v_call: TRBV4-1
clone_size: many
d_call: .
j_call: TRBJ2-4
cdr3_aa: CASSTYTGDKNIQYF
cdr3_nt: TGCGCCAGCAGCACATATACGGGCGACAAAAACATTCAGTACTTC

v_call: TRBV5-1
clone_size: few
d_call: .
j_call: TRBJ2-1
cdr3_aa: CASSLVTSPRSEQFF
cdr3_nt: TGCGCCAGCAGCTTGGTTACTAGCCCTCGTAGTGAGCAGTTCTTC

v_call: TRBV5-8
clone_size: .
d_call: .
j_call: TRBJ2-1
cdr3_aa: CASSYLSGDYNEQFF
cdr3_nt: TGTGCCAGCAGCTACCTCAGCGGTGACTACAATGAGCAGTTCTTC

v_call: TRBV29-1
clone_size: .
d_call: TRBD1
j_call: TRBJ1-2
cdr3_aa: CSVEGQGNGYTF
cdr3_nt: TGCAGCGTTGAGGGACAGGGTAATGGCTACACCTTC

v_call: TRBV29-1
clone_size: .
d_call: .
j_call: TRBJ1-1
cdr3_aa: CSGQQGNTEAFF
cdr3_nt: TGCAGCGGCCAACAGGGGAACACTGAAGCTTTCTTT

v_call: TRBV27
clone_size: few
d_call: TRBD1
j_call: TRBJ2-3
cdr3_aa: CASSLLGGTGGRDTQYF
cdr3_nt: TGTGCCAGCAGTTTATTGGGTGGGACAGGGGGCAGGGATACGCAGTATTTT

v_call: TRBV20-1
clone_size: .
d_call: TRBD2
j_call: TRBJ2-1
cdr3_aa: CSAKAGMVNEQFF
cdr3_nt: TGCAGTGCTAAAGCGGGGATGGTCAATGAGCAGTTCTTC

v_call: TRBV5-4
clone_size: .
d_call: .
j_call: TRBJ2-1
cdr3_aa: CASSPGAHDEQFF
cdr3_nt: TGTGCCAGCAGCCCCGGGGCCCACGATGAGCAGTTCTTC

v_call: TRBV6-5
clone_size: .
d_call: .
j_call: TRBJ2-5
cdr3_aa: CASSYGWTSQETQYF
cdr3_nt: TGTGCCAGCAGTTACGGATGGACTTCCCAAGAGACCCAGTACTTC

v_call: TRBV5-6
clone_size: .
d_call: TRBD2
j_call: TRBJ2-1
cdr3_aa: CASSLALLAGMYNEQFF
cdr3_nt: TGTGCCAGCAGCTTGGCCCTACTAGCGGGAATGTACAATGAGCAGTTCTTC

v_call: TRBV15
clone_size: few
d_call: .
j_call: TRBJ2-4
cdr3_aa: CATSTSGTAKNIQYF
cdr3_nt: TGTGCCACCAGCACCTCCGGGACAGCCAAAAACATTCAGTACTTC

v_call: TRBV24-1
clone_size: .
d_call: TRBD1
j_call: TRBJ1-2
cdr3_aa: CATSDGQGGNYGYTF
cdr3_nt: TGTGCCACCAGTGACGGACAGGGGGGAAACTATGGCTACACCTTC

v_call: TRBV2
clone_size: .
d_call: .
j_call: TRBJ2-3
cdr3_aa: CASSETGGTNTDTQYF
cdr3_nt: TGTGCCAGCAGCGAGACAGGCGGCACCAACACAGATACGCAGTATTTT

v_call: TRBV6-5
clone_size: .
d_call: TRBD1
j_call: TRBJ2-5
cdr3_aa: CASSYSSTGVGTQYF
cdr3_nt: TGTGCCAGCAGTTACTCTTCAACAGGGGTAGGGACCCAGTACTTC

v_call: TRBV5-5
clone_size: .
d_call: .
j_call: TRBJ2-1
cdr3_aa: CASSLSGFPYNEQFF
cdr3_nt: TGTGCCAGCAGCTTGTCAGGGTTCCCCTACAATGAGCAGTTCTTC

v_call: TRBV2
clone_size: .
d_call: .
j_call: TRBJ2-7
cdr3_aa: CASSRTYQYF
cdr3_nt: TGTGCCAGCAGTCGGACGTACCAGTACTTC

v_call: TRBV20-1
clone_size: .
d_call: .
j_call: TRBJ2-1
cdr3_aa: CSASLGGYRLEQFF
cdr3_nt: TGCAGTGCTAGTCTTGGGGGCTACCGACTGGAGCAGTTCTTC

v_call: TRBV6-1
clone_size: .
d_call: .
j_call: TRBJ2-1
cdr3_aa: CASSFTQVSSYNEQFF
cdr3_nt: TGTGCCAGCAGCTTTACACAGGTGAGCTCCTACAATGAGCAGTTCTTC

v_call: TRBV24-1
clone_size: .
d_call: .
j_call: TRBJ1-2
cdr3_aa: CATSDDRLGRNYGYTF
cdr3_nt: TGTGCCACCAGTGATGACCGCTTGGGCCGTAACTATGGCTACACCTTC

v_call: TRBV6-5
clone_size: .
d_call: .
j_call: TRBJ1-1
cdr3_aa: CASSYGGNTEAFF
cdr3_nt: TGTGCCAGCAGTTATGGGGGGAACACTGAAGCTTTCTTT

v_call: TRBV10-3
clone_size: .
d_call: .
j_call: TRBJ2-7
cdr3_aa: CAISEAIYEQYF
cdr3_nt: TGTGCCATCAGTGAGGCGATCTACGAGCAGTACTTC

v_call: TRBV4-2
clone_size: few
d_call: .
j_call: TRBJ1-2
cdr3_aa: CASSQVHRTYNYGYTF
cdr3_nt: TGTGCCAGCAGCCAAGTCCACAGGACCTATAACTATGGCTACACCTTC

v_call: TRBV6-1
clone_size: few
d_call: .
j_call: TRBJ2-7
cdr3_aa: CASSQGGLKSFYEQYF
cdr3_nt: TGTGCCAGCAGCCAAGGAGGACTGAAGTCTTTCTACGAGCAGTACTTC

v_call: TRBV5-1
clone_size: .
d_call: TRBD1
j_call: TRBJ2-3
cdr3_aa: CASSFQGAMGTDTQYF
cdr3_nt: TGCGCCAGCAGCTTCCAGGGGGCCATGGGCACAGATACGCAGTATTTT

v_call: TRBV15
clone_size: .
d_call: TRBD2
j_call: TRBJ2-7
cdr3_aa: CATSRDSLLAGDDEQYF
cdr3_nt: TGTGCCACCAGCAGAGATTCGCTCCTAGCGGGAGACGACGAGCAGTACTTC

v_call: TRBV7-9
clone_size: many
d_call: .
j_call: TRBJ1-2
cdr3_aa: CASSLGENYGYTF
cdr3_nt: TGTGCCAGCAGCCTTGGAGAGAACTATGGCTACACCTTC